The source of this T cell receptor (beta chain) is a study of control samples from healthy donors and cancer patients. CDR3 size: 17 residues. Germline values: CDR1 SEHNR, CDR2 FQNEAQ (reference sequence). The junction had 13 bases not matched to a gene; V was cut back by 5 bases and J by 4 bases. Data came from immunoSEQ multiplex PCR; TCRdb stores just in-frame clones and leaves some out. Here the sample spans 150,000 to 200,000 clones, 91% being singletons. Material for sequencing was blood. The sequence came from a middle-aged woman in good health. The chain uses TRBV7-9 and TRBJ2-2; 7 bases agree with TRBD2. In nucleotides, the CDR3 is TGTGCCAGCAGCGACGCGGGGGACGGACTTACCACCGGGGAGCTGTTTTTT. Translating it yields CASSDAGDGLTTGELFF.